This section outlines one TCR beta chain sequence together with its context. Its antigen is unknown. The study sorted every CD8+ T cell subset in triplicate at 250,000 to 300,000 cells each. The CDR3 has 15 residues. Germline lookup yields CDR1 SEHNR and CDR2 FQNEAQ (reference sequence). This entry comes from a study of CXCR3-negative and CXCR3-positive naive CD8 T cells. Whole-study results and caveats: Cryopreservation partially lowered CXCR3 expression, so most assays used fresh PBMCs. CXCR3-expressing naive cells carried TRB CDR3s more hydrophobic than those of CXCR3-negative naive cells.

TRB cDNA libraries were made by UMI-labeled 5' RACE. No DNA is given; TCRdb re-called the 5' RACE reads and lists each CDR3 protein once. This repertoire includes some 130,000 distinct CDR3 sequences. The J gene is TRBJ1-2, the V gene TRBV7-9; the TRBD1 assignment by TCRdb is unverifiable without DNA. The sequenced sample was naive CXCR3- CD8+ T cells from blood. Subset of the sample: CD45RO-CCR7+CD27+CD95- naive CD8+ T cells lacking CXCR3 (TNR3-). This TCR was sampled from a human donor in good health. Some clones in this sample may be carry-over from other donors' samples. The chain's CDR3 is CASSLLTGLTYGYTF.